What follows describes a single T cell receptor beta chain. The target antigen is unknown. The sample is drawn from a study of beta chain features in type 1 diabetes. Study-wide background: Over all samples combined, over 85 million sorted cells were examined. Study-level findings and limits: The question of HLA type influencing TCRB rearrangement was one that remained unresolved here.

The authors took one heparinised blood draw, averaging about 116 mL, from each donor. TCRB transcripts that were expressed got sequenced, as all of the isolated RNA had been reverse transcribed. The method was immunoSEQ multiplex PCR; TCRdb's version includes in-frame clones alone and lacks a portion of them. This repertoire shows about 210,000 clones, under 13% found once; its top ten account for 1% to 1.5%. What was sequenced was central memory CD4+ T cells from blood. This TCR was sampled from a man aged 18 to 30 in good health.

CDR3 sequence reads: CASRRTGGKYEQYF. The CDR3 DNA sequence: TGTGCCAGCAGGCGGACAGGGGGCAAGTACGAGCAGTACTTC. V is TRBV28 and J is TRBJ2-7, with 11 positions matching TRBD1. The CDR3 runs to 14 residues. CDR1 and CDR2 (germline): MDHEN, SYDVKM. The J segment lost 4 bases and the V segment lost 6 bases, leaving 5 bases of the junction unmatched.